This T cell receptor beta chain was sequenced for a study of Ad26.COV2.S vaccination and SARS-CoV-2 variants. Some clones are missing from TCRdb's copy, which holds only in-frame ones; the method was immunoSEQ multiplex PCR. The sample carries roughly 410,000 clones, 83% recorded once. The CDR3 consists of 14 residues. In germline, CDR1 is SGHAT, CDR2 FQNNGV. V shed 1 base, J shed 7 bases, and the junction held 6 bases outside the gene matches. The sample's treatment: roughly 19 received Ad26.COV2.S at low or high dose, single or two shots; roughly five received placebo; per-sample allocation not given. Collection of the samples took place on day 63 after the first injection of vaccine or placebo. Ad26 vector vaccine expressed Wuhan-strain SARS-CoV-2 spike.

The material was peripheral blood, obtained in a trial of Ad26.COV2.S vaccine versus placebo. This TCR came from a person aged 18-65 years who received the Ad26.COV2.S COVID-19 vaccine or a placebo. The chain combines TRBV11-2 with TRBJ2-7; 8 bases are a match to TRBD1. In DNA form, the CDR3 reads TGTGCCAGCAGCTTAGCTCAGGGGGCGAGGGAGCAGTACTTC. It translates to CASSLAQGAREQYF.